This T cell receptor (beta chain) was recovered during a study of CD8+ T cells in alopecia areata. Study outcomes and limitations: While patients received tofacitinib, many expanded lesional clones remained present in scalp and blood.

This clone has only a few counts. Its antigen remains unidentified. Sequencing used cDNA as its template, made by extracting RNA and reverse transcribing it. Here immunoSEQ multiplex PCR was the method, and the copy in TCRdb shows in-frame clones only, minus some. The repertoire holds approximately 200,000 clones, with 40% to 45% as singletons. The treatment was: oral pan-JAK inhibitor, 5-10 mg twice daily. The CDR3 is made up of 14 amino acids. The germline V gene encodes CDR1 MNHNY and CDR2 SVGAGI (reference sequence). The V segment lost 6 bases and the J segment 7 bases; nucleotides outside the gene matches: 8.

This rearrangement joins TRBV6-6 to TRBJ2-1, with 8 bases lining up with TRBD2. Specimen: CD4+ T cells sorted from blood, collected at approximately week 36, from a patient treated with tofacitinib. The sequence was collected from a human donor with alopecia areata. The DNA of the CDR3 is TGTGCCAGCAGCCCTAGGACTAGCATGAATGAGCAGTTCTTC. Translating gives CASSPRTSMNEQFF.